This T cell receptor beta chain came from a study of blood T cell repertoires in COVID-19 (dated by TCRdb to 2018 to 2020). Regarding the study in general: The collaborator samples originated in the United States, Italy and Spain and spanned the acute and convalescent phases of COVID-19. The prospective study material was composed of cDNA or gDNA derived from T cells, B-cell-depleted T cells, or PBMCs. The sample metadata nearly always contained a de-identified subject ID, COVID-19 status, age in years and sex. Where available, HLA class I and class II types were taken from metadata supplied by the sample provider and were not determined by assay-based typing. The repertoires were made available in a free public database intended to serve as a resource for research on the immune response to SARS-CoV-2. Deeply sampled blood TCRbeta repertoires from subjects exposed to, actively infected with, or recovered from COVID-19 were included in the dataset. Samples came from the ongoing ImmuneRACE study (first 160 participants) plus 1,254 subjects from 6 global collaborators.

TCRbeta CDR3 regions were amplified from genomic DNA using the immunoSEQ Assay, a bias-controlled multiplex PCR. For the original study's pipeline: The number of nucleated cells in each sample was estimated by amplification of reference gene primers within the assay. To quantify the absolute abundance of each unique TCRbeta CDR3 rearrangement, sequence reads were collapsed and filtered. For each sample, productive Simpson clonality was calculated as the square root of Simpson's diversity index over productive rearrangements. TCRdb holds this immuneACCESS table with in-frame rearrangements only. Some clones are missing; in checked studies, unresolved V genes explain under half, and the rest has no known cause. The DNA was the basis for D and trimming; V, J and clone size are from that table. Counted in this sample were some 250,000 clones; roughly 88% of them appeared once. The ten largest clones capture around 2.2% of the sample.

Another Seattle source contributed samples from volunteer blood donors who had recovered from COVID-19. Each collaborating institution followed its own protocols to collect whole blood in K2EDTA tubes. For TCRbeta analysis, collaborators shipped samples as frozen whole blood, isolated PBMCs, or DNA extracted from either of those sample types. Overall study results and their limits: How much clinical and demographic metadata was included differed by source and by participant, and the metadata was provided uncurated.

Comment on this clone: Its target antigen remains unknown. It has no much larger one-base neighbor in the sample; base qualities were not kept.

The source of this sequence is a man aged 30 to 39 who had recovered from COVID-19. Sequenced sample: peripheral blood.

The CDR3 is CASSNGETQYF. In nucleotides, the sequence is TGTGCCAGCAGTAACGGAGAGACCCAGTACTTC. The chain is encoded by TRBV2 joined to TRBJ2-5; too little of a D gene remains to name it. The CDR1 and CDR2 encoded by the germline V gene are SNHLY and FYNNEI. From the cysteine through the phenylalanine, the CDR3 covers 11 amino acids. Just the 33-base CDR3 DNA is kept, in frame starting at base 1. V is cut by 5 bases and J by 4 bases, and the space between the germline ends is 5 bases. When the CDR3 is completed using the reference TRBV2 and TRBJ2-5 genes on either side, the full variable domain is EPEVTQTPSHQVTQMGQEVILRCVPISNHLYFYWYRQILGQKVEFLVSFYNNEISEKSEIFDDQFSVERPDGSNFTLKIRSTKLEDSAMYFCASSNGETQYFGPGTRLLVL.